Here is one T cell receptor beta chain with its context. Its antigen is unknown. CDR3 length: 12 amino acids. Germline V gene sequence: CDR1 SQVTM, CDR2 ANQGSEA. V lost 2 bases to trimming and J lost 8 bases, with 12 bases between them. This record belongs to a study of PD-L1 blockade in urothelial cancer. Study in general: Blood-derived samples held a median roughly 150,000 T cells.

Measured with immunoSEQ multiplex PCR; TCRdb has only the in-frame clones, and not every one. The repertoire holds about 52,000 clones, about 87% seen once, with about 5.6% in the top ten. General study findings and limits: In blood sampled pretreatment, TCR clonality below the median predicted better survival.

Each individual provided 1 to 8 samples (taken pretreatment and on-treatment). V usage is TRBV29-1 and J usage is TRBJ1-2; D is perhaps TRBD1 (6 bases). The TCR was taken from a man between 40 and 49 years old with urothelial cancer. Sequenced here: PBMCs, sampled around atezolizumab (anti-PD-L1) treatment. The CDR3 protein is CSVELGGGGYTF. In nucleotides, the CDR3 is TGCAGCGTTGAACTAGGGGGTGGAGGCTACACCTTC.